These T cell receptor beta chains were read from a single sample in a study of blood T cell repertoires in COVID-19. Sequenced by immunoSEQ multiplex PCR; TCRdb stores in-frame clones only, minus some. The repertoire holds some 450,000 clones, with more than 70% as singletons. The sample was peripheral blood. All receptors come from a woman aged 45-65 years with COVID-19, enrolled during active disease. The CDR3 runs from the conserved cysteine through the conserved F or W. The D gene is left open where the match is weak. Not all rows give a size; the values are once, few, many and, for expanded clones, a class.

len	v_gene	j_gene	abundance	d_gene	CDR3nt	CDR3aa
14	TRBV18	TRBJ1-1	.	TRBD1	TGTGCCAGCTCAGCGGACAGGATGAACACTGAAGCTTTCTTT	CASSADRMNTEAFF
15	TRBV11-2	TRBJ2-3	.	.	TGTGCCAGCAGCCGATCGGCCGAAACTAGAGGTACGCAGTATTTT	CASSRSAETRGTQYF
15	TRBV13	TRBJ2-7	.	TRBD1	TGTGCCAGCAGCCCCGGGACAGGGGTCACCTACGAGCAGTACTTC	CASSPGTGVTYEQYF
19	TRBV18	TRBJ1-3	.	.	TGTGCCAGCTCCCGCGCTTTGACAGGCCCCCCCTCCTCTGGAAACACCATATATTTT	CASSRALTGPPSSGNTIYF
16	TRBV5-1	TRBJ1-5	.	.	TGCGCCAGCAGCTTGGAGGGGCAAAATAGCAATCAGCCCCAGCATTTT	CASSLEGQNSNQPQHF
15	TRBV6-4	TRBJ1-2	once	TRBD1	TGTGCCAGCAGTGAATATGAAGGGGGCAGCTATGGCTACACCTTC	CASSEYEGGSYGYTF
16	TRBV6-1	TRBJ2-3	.	TRBD2	TGTGCCAGCAGTGAAGCGCTACTAGCGGGGACAGATACGCAGTATTTT	CASSEALLAGTDTQYF
16	TRBV7-9	TRBJ1-4	.	TRBD1	TGTGCCAGCAGCTTAGGACGGGACAGAAAAAATGAAAAACTGTTTTTT	CASSLGRDRKNEKLFF
12	TRBV24-1	TRBJ2-7	.	.	TGTGCCACCAGTGACAGGGGCTACGAGCAGTACTTC	CATSDRGYEQYF
13	TRBV5-1	TRBJ1-1	.	.	TGCGCCAGCAAGAGGGAGATGAACACTGAAGCTTTCTTT	CASKREMNTEAFF
16	TRBV2	TRBJ2-1	.	.	TGTGCCAGCAGTGCTAGGGGGGGGGCCCGGGACAATGAGCAGTTCTTC	CASSARGGARDNEQFF
18	TRBV29-1	TRBJ1-1	.	.	TGCAGCGTTGCTAATTCGGCGGGAACACAGGTTCTGAACACTGAAGCTTTCTTT	CSVANSAGTQVLNTEAFF
15	TRBV11-3	TRBJ1-5	.	.	TGTGCCAGCAGCTTAGCGGGGGGCAAAAATCAGCCCCAGCATTTT	CASSLAGGKNQPQHF
12	TRBV5-4	TRBJ2-1	.	.	TGTGCCAGCAGCTTATCTACAGATGAGCAGTTCTTC	CASSLSTDEQFF
12	TRBV30	TRBJ1-3	.	.	TGTGCCTGGATCAGCTCTGGAAACACCATATATTTT	CAWISSGNTIYF
14	TRBV3-1/TRBV3-2	TRBJ1-2	.	.	TGTGCCAGCAGCCAAGATTGGGGGCTTGATGGCTGCACCTTC	CASSQDWGLDGCTF